Listed below are T cell receptor beta chains from one sample, sequenced in a study of cytomegalovirus exposure and HLA in healthy donors. Data came from immunoSEQ multiplex PCR; TCRdb stores just in-frame clones and leaves some out. The table records about 200,000 clones, roughly four fifths of them present only once. Sequences were obtained from PBMCs. The receptors shown here come from a woman aged 30 to 39 in good health and CMV-seropositive. CDR3s include the opening cysteine and the closing phenylalanine or tryptophan. A D gene is named only where the DNA matches it firmly. Clone size is shown for a subset of rows, as once, few, many or a class of expanded clone.

>NA|TRBV7-3|13|TRBJ2-5|NA
CASSLTRGETQYF
TGTGCCAGCAGCTTAACCAGGGGAGAGACCCAGTACTTC
>TRBD1|TRBV6-1|16|TRBJ2-2|NA
CASSEPRQGGTGELFF
TGTGCCAGCAGCGAACCGAGACAGGGGGGCACCGGGGAGCTGTTTTTT
>TRBD1|TRBV7-6|13|TRBJ1-2|once
CASSLDRGYGYTF
TGTGCCAGCAGCTTAGACAGGGGATATGGCTACACCTTC
>NA|TRBV9|16|TRBJ2-1|NA
CASSPQLSGPYNEQFF
TGTGCCAGCAGCCCCCAGCTTAGCGGACCCTACAATGAGCAGTTCTTC
>TRBD1|TRBV2|14|TRBJ1-1|few
CASSLGQLYTEAFF
TGTGCCAGCAGCCTGGGACAGCTTTACACTGAAGCTTTCTTT
>TRBD2|TRBV7-3|12|TRBJ2-1|NA
CASSSGGNEQFF
TGTGCCAGCAGCTCCGGGGGGAATGAGCAGTTCTTC
>NA|TRBV7-2|14|TRBJ2-2|once
CASSRTRGSGELFF
TGTGCCAGCAGCCGGACAAGGGGATCCGGGGAGCTGTTTTTT
>TRBD1|TRBV27|13|TRBJ1-4|NA
CASWAGGIEKLFF
TGTGCCAGCTGGGCAGGGGGCATAGAAAAACTGTTTTTT
>NA|TRBV5-1|15|TRBJ1-4|NA
CASSPRTATNEKLFF
TGCGCCAGCAGCCCCCGGACAGCAACTAATGAAAAACTGTTTTTT
>NA|TRBV30|15|TRBJ2-7|once
CACTRGAATTYEQYF
TGTGCCTGTACCCGGGGGGCAGCTACAACCTACGAGCAGTACTTC
>NA|TRBV5-5|16|TRBJ1-3|few
CASSLADTNSGNTIYF
TGTGCCAGCAGCTTGGCAGACACCAACTCTGGAAACACCATATATTTT
>NA|TRBV9|15|TRBJ2-3|NA
CASSYAGANTDTQYF
TGTGCCAGCAGCTATGCAGGGGCAAACACAGATACGCAGTATTTT
>TRBD2|TRBV28|17|TRBJ2-5|NA
CASRPGTSGRRLETQYF
TGTGCCAGCAGACCCGGGACTAGCGGGAGGCGGCTGGAGACCCAGTACTTC
>NA|TRBV27|16|TRBJ1-2|NA
CASSRVGESQYYGYTF
TGTGCCAGCAGTAGGGTCGGGGAGTCACAGTACTATGGCTACACCTTC
>NA|TRBV19|16|TRBJ2-2|NA
CASSIYASQGAGELFF
TGTGCCAGTAGTATATACGCGTCGCAAGGGGCCGGGGAGCTGTTTTTT
>TRBD2|TRBV7-2|17|TRBJ2-3|NA
CASRSGTSGPSTDTQYF
TGTGCCAGCAGATCCGGGACTAGCGGCCCAAGCACAGATACGCAGTATTTT